Below are 18 T cell receptor beta chains sequenced from a single sample in a study of cytomegalovirus exposure and HLA in healthy donors. Sequenced by immunoSEQ multiplex PCR; TCRdb stores in-frame clones only, minus some. The table records hundreds of thousands of clones, roughly 90% of them present only once. Specimen: PBMCs. The receptors come from a woman between 18 and 30 years old in good health and CMV-seronegative.

This clone has only a few counts. V and J are TRBV30 and TRBJ1-2; D gene uncertain. The V gene lost 4 bases and the J gene lost 6 bases, with 15 bases spanning the gap. Germline values: CDR1 GTSNPN, CDR2 SVGIG (reference sequence). The CDR3 spans 13 residues. DNA for the CDR3: TGTGCCTGGATAGCCGGGAAAACGAATGGCTACACCTTC. This codes for CAWIAGKTNGYTF.

The chain couples TRBV6-1 to TRBJ1-5; the match to TRBD1 covers 9 bases. Per the germline V gene, CDR1 is MNHNS and CDR2 is SASEGT. The CDR3 runs to 14 residues. The V and J ends lost 8 bases and 3 bases, in that order; junction bases with no gene match: 5. The CDR3 is CASRDRVDNQPQHF. The DNA of the CDR3 is TGTGCCAGCCGGGACAGGGTGGACAATCAGCCCCAGCATTTT.

This chain connects TRBV14 to TRBJ1-1, with 7 bases that match TRBD1. This CDR3 is 15 amino acids long. Germline V gene lookup returns CDR1 SGHDN and CDR2 FVKESK. V trimming: 4 bases; J trimming: 6 bases; junction bases outside the gene matches: 11. The CDR3 spells CASSLTKTGWAEAFF. The CDR3 DNA reads TGTGCCAGCAGCCTGACAAAGACAGGGTGGGCTGAAGCTTTCTTT.

This clone was seen a few times. At the DNA level, this CDR3 is encoded by other sequences in the same sample as well. The chain uses TRBV27 and TRBJ2-7; D possibly corresponds to TRBD1 (6 bases). This CDR3 comprises 12 residues. V was shortened by 5 bases and J by 7 bases, with 12 bases between the two germline ends. CDR1 is MNHEY and CDR2 is SMNVEV in the germline V gene (reference sequence). CDR3 residues: CASSLLQGEQYF. Here the CDR3 DNA reads TGTGCCAGCAGTCTACTACAGGGTGAGCAGTACTTC.

This clone was counted once. The chain employs TRBV7-9 and TRBJ2-1, with TRBD2 identical over 9 bases. Losses at the gene ends were 10 bases for V and 2 bases for J; bases not matched to a gene: 9. CDR1 is SEHNR, CDR2 FQNEAQ, per germline (reference sequence). The CDR3 runs 15 residues. This chain's CDR3 is CATTPRTSAYNEQFF. DNA of the CDR3: TGTGCCACCACGCCCCGGACTAGCGCCTACAATGAGCAGTTCTTC. The whole variable domain, filled in from reference TRBV7-9 and TRBJ2-1, reads DTGVSQNPRHKITKRGQNVTFRCDPISEHNRLYWYRQTLGQGPEFLTYFQNEAQLEKSRLLSDRFSAERPKGSFSTLEIQRTEQGDSAMYLCATTPRTSAYNEQFFGPGTRLTVL.

The chain couples TRBV9 to TRBJ1-1; TRBD1 might be the D (5 bases). V lost 3 bases to trimming and J lost 2 bases, with 8 bases between them. Germline loops: CDR1 SGDLS, CDR2 YYNGEE. The CDR3 has 13 residues. This chain's CDR3 is CASSAQGNTEAFF. CDR3 DNA: TGTGCCAGCAGCGCCCAGGGAAACACTGAAGCTTTCTTT.

The chain is built from TRBV11-2 and TRBJ2-3; D unclear. The CDR3 loop spans 13 amino acids. Between the trimmed V and J ends, which lost 4 bases and 6 bases, there was a span of 11 bases. Germline V gene data show CDR1 as SGHAT and CDR2 as FQNNGV. Here the CDR3 reads CASSSQRSDTQYF. The CDR3 DNA reads TGTGCCAGCAGCTCTCAGCGTTCGGATACGCAGTATTTT. Supplemented by reference TRBV11-2 and TRBJ2-3, the full variable domain reads EAGVAQSPRYKIIEKRQSVAFWCNPISGHATLYWYQQILGQGPKLLIQFQNNGVVDDSQLPKDRFSAERLKGVDSTLKIQPAKLEDSAVYLCASSSQRSDTQYFGPGTRLTVL.

This CDR3 is CASRGLAGGQNEQFF. The CDR3 coding sequence is TGTGCCAGCAGAGGACTAGCGGGAGGTCAGAATGAGCAGTTCTTC. This rearrangement joins TRBV27 to TRBJ2-1, with TRBD2 matching over 14 bases. Germline V lookup: CDR1 MNHEY, CDR2 SMNVEV (reference sequence). The CDR3 loop spans 15 amino acids. The junction had 5 bases not matched to a gene; V was cut back by 6 bases and J by 7 bases.

This clone was picked up one time. This chain links TRBV5-1 with TRBJ2-3; 11 bases are shared with TRBD1. Germline V CDR1 and CDR2: SGHRS, YFSETQ. The trim removed 0 bases at V and 8 bases at J, leaving 5 bases unmatched. There are 15 residues in the CDR3. The CDR3 loop reads CASSLGTGGTGTQYF. The CDR3 DNA sequence: TGCGCCAGCAGCTTGGGGACAGGGGGCACGGGTACGCAGTATTTT.

The rearrangement links TRBV29-1 to TRBJ2-1, with 7 bases lining up with TRBD1. The germline CDR1 and CDR2 sequences are SQVTM and ANQGSEA. This CDR3 comprises 14 residues. Unmatched junction bases numbered 7, after V lost 4 bases and J lost 4 bases. CDR3 protein: CSVGAGTEYNEQFF. The CDR3 nucleotides read TGCAGCGTTGGGGCCGGGACAGAGTACAATGAGCAGTTCTTC.

The V call is TRBV7-9, the J call TRBJ2-7; 9 bases agree with TRBD1. Looked up from germline, CDR1 is SEHNR and CDR2 is FQNEAQ (reference sequence). V lost 6 bases, J lost 4 bases, and 13 bases stayed unmatched. This CDR3 has 16 residues. CDR3 bases: TGTGCCAGCAGTCCTGCCCCCGGGACAGGGACTTACGAGCAGTACTTC. As protein: CASSPAPGTGTYEQYF.

This chain connects TRBV5-1 to TRBJ2-7; 10 bases are a match to TRBD2. J lost 4 bases, V lost 4 bases, and 11 bases had no gene match. This CDR3 region has 16 residues. Germline-derived CDR1 and CDR2 are SGHRS and YFSETQ. The CDR3, as DNA: TGCGCCAGCAGCCCCGCGGAGGTAGCGGGAGGTTACGAGCAGTACTTC. Translation: CASSPAEVAGGYEQYF.

The chain has TRBV28 and TRBJ2-7; unclear D gene. The CDR3 is made up of 13 amino acids. Germline V gene sequence: CDR1 MDHEN, CDR2 SYDVKM. V was cut by 8 bases and J by 2 bases, with 13 bases left in between. This CDR3 is CASGSPRTYEQYF. The CDR3 coding sequence is TGTGCCAGCGGGTCCCCTAGGACCTACGAGCAGTACTTC.

The genes are TRBV9 and TRBJ2-3; 9 bases are a match to TRBD2. V trimming: 3 bases; J trimming: 2 bases; junction bases outside the gene matches: 13. Per germline, CDR1 SGDLS and CDR2 YYNGEE. The CDR3 consists of 18 residues. The CDR3: CASSANPELAGITDTQYF. The CDR3 DNA is TGTGCCAGCAGCGCAAATCCCGAACTAGCGGGCATCACAGATACGCAGTATTTT.

The chain employs TRBV18 and TRBJ2-1; 7 nucleotides align to TRBD2. The V gene's germline CDR1 is KGHSH and CDR2 LQKENI. The junction had 6 bases not matched to a gene; V was cut back by 1 base and J by 9 bases. CDR3 length: 14 residues. The CDR3 coding sequence is TGTGCCAGCTCACCACGTCCGGGGGAGGGTGAGCAGTTCTTC. This gives the protein CASSPRPGEGEQFF.

V usage is TRBV30 and J usage is TRBJ1-4, with D hard to call. CDR1 and CDR2 from the germline V gene are GTSNPN and SVGIG (reference sequence). The CDR3 runs to 12 residues. Trimming removed 0 bases from V and 9 bases from J, with 8 bases in between. The CDR3 protein is CAWSVDSKKLFF. In DNA form, the CDR3 reads TGTGCCTGGAGTGTGGACTCTAAAAAACTGTTTTTT.

This clone was observed a few times. The V and J genes are TRBV19 and TRBJ2-7; TRBD1 is a possible D gene (6 bases). In germline, CDR1 is LNHDA, CDR2 SQIVND (reference sequence). The germline V and J ends were trimmed by 11 bases and 3 bases, with 14 bases remaining between them. This CDR3 contains 12 residues. The CDR3 bases are TGTGCCGGCACAGGGAGTAGCTACGAGCAGTACTTC. It specifies CAGTGSSYEQYF.

The V call is TRBV7-9, the J call TRBJ2-7; a possible D gene is TRBD2 (5 bases). From germline, CDR1 is SEHNR and CDR2 FQNEAQ (reference sequence). V was shortened by 0 bases and J by 0 bases, with 9 bases between the two germline ends. This CDR3 region has 15 residues. The CDR3 DNA is TGTGCCAGCAGCTTAGCGCAGGAGGACTCCTACGAGCAGTACTTC. This translates into CASSLAQEDSYEQYF.